Listed below are T cell receptor beta chains from one sample, sequenced in a study of graft-versus-host responses after intestinal transplantation. TCRdb's table, derived via immunoSEQ multiplex PCR, lists solely in-frame clones and lacks some. In the table there are 100,000 to 120,000 clones, approximately 92% of which are singletons. These receptors lack a known antigen. This specimen consisted of unstimulated CD8+ T cells sorted from spleen or lymph node cells, obtained before intestinal transplant. These TCRs come from a human donor who received an intestinal transplant. Both conserved end residues are part of each CDR3. Fields, in order: V gene, clone size, J gene, CDR3 protein. Not all rows give a size; the values are once, few, many and, for expanded clones, a class.

>TRBV30|NA|TRBJ2-7
CAWSVLDAYEQYF
>TRBV19|NA|NA
CASSGTIAGVYEQYF
>TRBV4-1|NA|TRBJ2-7
CASSQDQGARYEQYF
>TRBV6-1|NA|TRBJ2-1
CASGGYLLSYNEQFF
>TRBV27|NA|TRBJ2-6
CASSRLGGSGANVLTF
>TRBV9|once|TRBJ2-1
CASSVSGTSGSEQFF
>TRBV7-9|NA|TRBJ1-2
CASSDLVLLDGYTF
>TRBV6-5|NA|TRBJ2-7
CASSYGTGDYEQYF
>TRBV5-5|once|TRBJ2-7
CASSGLRDTVGYEQYF
>TRBV7-3|NA|TRBJ2-3
CASSLTSGASGSTDTQYF
>TRBV27|NA|TRBJ1-1
CASSLDRGTEAFF
>TRBV25-1|NA|TRBJ1-2
CASSEWTGAGGYTF
>TRBV19|NA|TRBJ2-7
CASSSSSGSEQYF
>TRBV5-1|NA|TRBJ1-4
CASSLHGIGIATNEKLFF
>TRBV28|NA|TRBJ1-5
CASSFFSGASNQPQHF
>TRBV28|NA|TRBJ1-5
CASSFPGQGRANQPQHF
>TRBV29-1|NA|TRBJ1-2
CSAPDRNYGYTF
>TRBV6-5|NA|TRBJ2-1
CASSYSWTGNEQFF
>TRBV7-9|NA|NA
CASSLDWSSYEQYF
>TRBV7-9|NA|TRBJ2-1
CASSLKPSSYNEQFF
>TRBV25-1|NA|TRBJ2-7
CASSDLGHSDEQYF
>TRBV19|NA|TRBJ1-5
CASTPSPGRLNQPQHF
>TRBV29-1|NA|TRBJ2-2
CSFEGGGRGSGELFF
>TRBV28|NA|TRBJ2-1
CASSFGGMGEQFF
>TRBV28|few|TRBJ1-2
CASNPSTANYGYTF
>TRBV6-1|NA|TRBJ2-1
CASSPTRPSYNEQFF
>TRBV11-2|NA|TRBJ2-7
CASSLGSGYEQYF
>TRBV27|NA|TRBJ2-7
CASSLVGQGVDEQYF
>TRBV6-4|once|TRBJ2-3
CASRNRDSDTQYF
>TRBV30|NA|TRBJ2-1
CAWSVHENEQFF
>TRBV13|NA|TRBJ1-1
CASSPERGTEAFF
>TRBV11-3|once|TRBJ2-1
CASSLVEILRDNEQFF
>TRBV11-2|NA|TRBJ2-7
CASSFGGTTYEQYF
>TRBV5-1|NA|TRBJ2-6
CASSLDLTALSGANVLTF
>TRBV9|NA|TRBJ2-7
CASSEGGGYEQYF
>TRBV7-2|once|TRBJ1-4
CASSSITGTDLSTNEKLFF
>TRBV13|once|TRBJ2-7
CASSLRKNRQGPSYEQYF
>TRBV9|NA|TRBJ1-1
CASSVGQGMNTEAFF
>TRBV4-1|NA|NA
CASSQVIAGNHEQYF
>TRBV27|NA|TRBJ1-2
CASSPPASSYGYTF
>TRBV10-2|NA|NA
CASNGGNSYEQYF
>TRBV5-1|NA|TRBJ2-7
CASSSENRQHEQYF
>TRBV5-4|NA|TRBJ2-7
CASSLDTGVMGQYF
>TRBV30|NA|TRBJ1-1
CAWSDNTEAFF
>TRBV11-2|NA|TRBJ2-1
CASSFGLEALYNEQFF
>TRBV5-1|NA|TRBJ2-7
CASSLDFAGGPYEQYF
>TRBV28|NA|TRBJ2-7
CASSLIRGQGFHEQYF
>TRBV2|NA|TRBJ2-1
CASSRWGNNEQFF
>TRBV9|NA|TRBJ2-1
CASSVVSGTQGDEQFF
>TRBV10-3|NA|TRBJ2-7
CATSPEVVYEQYF
>TRBV7-6|NA|TRBJ2-1
CASSLGLAGVSRELSQFF